The 30 T cell receptor beta chains below all came from one sample that was sequenced in a study of blood T cell repertoires in COVID-19. TCRdb keeps only in-frame clones here, not all; method: immunoSEQ multiplex PCR. The data show about 240,000 clones, roughly 87% seen once. Sequencing was performed on PBMCs or T cells enriched from blood (not recorded which). These receptors all come from a woman younger than 45 with acute COVID-19.

The V call is TRBV5-1, the J call TRBJ1-3; no reliable D call. Deletions cut 4 bases from V and 0 bases from J, with 8 bases between. The CDR3 length is 14 residues. Germline lookup yields CDR1 SGHRS and CDR2 YFSETQ. The chain's CDR3 is CASSPGISGNTIYF. In DNA, the CDR3 is TGCGCCAGCAGCCCCGGGATCTCTGGAAACACCATATATTTT.

V usage is TRBV19 and J usage is TRBJ1-6, with D possibly matching TRBD1 (5 bases). The germline gives CDR1 LNHDA, CDR2 SQIVND (reference sequence). V was shortened by 3 bases and J by 6 bases, with 9 bases between the two germline ends. The CDR3 length is 14 residues. The CDR3 bases are TGTGCCAGTAGTATTAAAGGGGTTAATTCACCCCTCCACTTT. Its protein is CASSIKGVNSPLHF.

The chain links TRBV2 to TRBJ1-1; possibly TRBD1 for D (6 bases). Trimming removed 6 bases at V and 3 bases at J, with 14 bases between. The CDR3 contains 14 residues. CDR1 SNHLY and CDR2 FYNNEI come from the germline V gene. CDR3 nucleotides: TGTGCCAGCAGCACCGGGACACGTTACACTGAAGCTTTCTTT. Encoded protein: CASSTGTRYTEAFF.

The chain links TRBV18 to TRBJ2-2, with TRBD2 identical over 8 bases. Germline trimming cut 3 bases from V and 4 bases from J; bases unmatched to any gene: 7. Germline CDR1 reads KGHSH; CDR2 reads LQKENI. This CDR3 contains 16 residues. CDR3 protein: CASSPPSGGGTGELFF. The CDR3 DNA sequence: TGTGCCAGCTCACCTCCGAGCGGGGGTGGCACCGGGGAGCTGTTTTTT.

The chain combines TRBV10-2 with TRBJ2-5; D not resolved. Between the trimmed V and J ends, which lost 4 bases and 2 bases, there was a span of 5 bases. Germline CDR1 is WSHSY and CDR2 is SAAADI. The CDR3 has 12 amino acids. CDR3 sequence (DNA): TGCGCCAGCAGTGTTAATCAAGAGACCCAGTACTTC. It encodes CASSVNQETQYF.

The V gene is TRBV24-1, the J gene TRBJ2-5; the match to TRBD1 covers 8 bases. The ends lost 4 bases at V and 2 bases at J; junction bases unmatched: 5. The germline CDR1 and CDR2 sequences are KGHDR and SFDVKD. There are 15 residues in the CDR3. CDR3 sequence: CATSEGQAEQETQYF. CDR3 DNA: TGTGCCACCAGTGAGGGACAGGCTGAACAAGAGACCCAGTACTTC.

CDR3 sequence: CATSRGVQGIYTEAFF. The CDR3 DNA sequence: TGTGCCACCAGCAGAGGGGTACAGGGAATATACACTGAAGCTTTCTTT. The gene calls are TRBV15 and TRBJ1-1, with D perhaps matching TRBD1 (6 bases). Trimming cost V 1 base and J 3 bases, with 15 bases left between them. The CDR3 totals 16 residues. In germline, CDR1 is LNHNV, CDR2 YYDKDF (reference sequence).

The chain is built from TRBV5-1 and TRBJ1-1; D may be TRBD1 (5 bases). In germline, CDR1 is SGHRS, CDR2 YFSETQ. Trimming took 0 bases from V and 4 from J, leaving 7 bases between them. The CDR3 runs to 13 residues. The CDR3 spells CASSLDDSTEAFF. CDR3 DNA: TGCGCCAGCAGCTTGGACGACAGCACTGAAGCTTTCTTT.

The V gene is TRBV7-9, the J gene TRBJ1-2, with D perhaps matching TRBD1 (5 bases). V was cut by 6 bases and J by 4 bases, with 18 bases left in between. This CDR3 is built from 15 residues. The germline gives CDR1 SEHNR, CDR2 FQNEAQ (reference sequence). The CDR3 DNA is TGTGCCAGCAGTGGAGACGGAGGGGTCAGCTATGGCTACACCTTC. Protein: CASSGDGGVSYGYTF. Looking up the rest from reference TRBV7-9 and TRBJ1-2 gives the full variable domain: DTGVSQNPRHKITKRGQNVTFRCDPISEHNRLYWYRQTLGQGPEFLTYFQNEAQLEKSRLLSDRFSAERPKGSFSTLEIQRTEQGDSAMYLCASSGDGGVSYGYTFGSGTRLTVV.

The rearrangement links TRBV27 to TRBJ1-3; no reliable D call. With 11 bases removed from V and 6 bases from J, the gap between germline ends came to 8 bases. The CDR3 length is 10 residues. Germline lookup yields CDR1 MNHEY and CDR2 SMNVEV (reference sequence). The DNA for the CDR3 is TGTGCCGTAAAACTAAACACCATATATTTT. This codes for CAVKLNTIYF.

The rearrangement uses TRBV4-3 and TRBJ1-3, with TRBD1 identical over 7 bases. After removal of 2 bases from V and 0 bases from J, the junction contained 19 bases not matched to a gene. This CDR3 has 21 amino acids. Looked up from germline, CDR1 is LGHNA and CDR2 is YSLEER. The DNA of the CDR3 is TGCGCCAGCAGCCAACCAACCGCAAACTGGGACAGCTCTTCCTCTGGAAACACCATATATTTT. Translation gives CASSQPTANWDSSSSGNTIYF.

The chain uses TRBV30 and TRBJ2-5; perhaps TRBD1 as D (6 bases). The CDR3 spans 11 residues. Germline V gene data show CDR1 as GTSNPN and CDR2 as SVGIG (reference sequence). CDR3 amino acids: CRGQWGETQYF. The CDR3 DNA reads TGTCGCGGACAGTGGGGAGAGACCCAGTACTTC. The whole variable domain, filled in from reference TRBV30 and TRBJ2-5, reads SQTIHQWPATLVQPVGSPLSLECTVEGTSNPNLYWYRQAAGRGLQLLFYSVGIGQISSEVPQNLSASRPQDRQFILSSKKLLLSDSGFYLCRGQWGETQYFGPGTRLLVL.

The chain is built from TRBV19 and TRBJ1-1, with 7 bases aligning to TRBD1. J lost 4 bases, V lost 1 base, and 3 bases had no gene match. The CDR3 length is 14 residues. Germline lookup yields CDR1 LNHDA and CDR2 SQIVND (reference sequence). CDR3 sequence reads: CASSIGTGATEAFF. CDR3 DNA sequence: TGTGCCAGTAGTATAGGAACAGGGGCCACTGAAGCTTTCTTT.

The V call is TRBV11-3, the J call TRBJ1-1; D gene uncertain. This CDR3 is built from 13 residues. The germline V gene encodes CDR1 SGHNT and CDR2 YENEEA. The V end was cut by 5 bases, the J end by 0 bases, with 7 bases between. The CDR3 protein is CASSDTVNTEAFF. In nucleotides, the CDR3 is TGTGCCAGCAGCGACACGGTGAACACTGAAGCTTTCTTT.

This sequence joins TRBV7-2 and TRBJ1-5; D unresolved. Trimming took off 1 base at V and 0 bases at J, with 7 bases between the two ends. This CDR3 is 15 amino acids long. The V gene's germline CDR1 is SGHTA and CDR2 FQGNSA. This CDR3 is CASSLDPDSNQPQHF. The CDR3 nucleotides read TGTGCCAGCAGCTTAGACCCAGATAGCAATCAGCCCCAGCATTTT. Drawing the rest from reference TRBV7-2 and TRBJ1-5, the complete variable domain is GAGVSQSPSNKVTEKGKDVELRCDPISGHTALYWYRQSLGQGLEFLIYFQGNSAPDKSGLPSDRFSAERTGGSVSTLTIQRTQQEDSAVYLCASSLDPDSNQPQHFGDGTRLSIL.

The chain recombines TRBV27 with TRBJ1-4, with D possibly TRBD1 on 6 matching bases. Between the trimmed V and J ends, which lost 5 bases and 5 bases, there was a span of 15 bases. Germline CDR1 and CDR2: MNHEY and SMNVEV (reference sequence). This CDR3 spans 15 amino acids. The CDR3 coding sequence is TGTGCCAGCAGTACAGGGACCTTGGGAAATGAAAAACTGTTTTTT. It translates to CASSTGTLGNEKLFF.

The chain uses TRBV18 and TRBJ2-6; TRBD1 matches at 7 bases. Germline V gene sequence: CDR1 KGHSH, CDR2 LQKENI. The ends lost 6 bases at V and 1 base at J; junction bases unmatched: 15. There are 19 residues in the CDR3. CDR3 amino acids: CASSPDRVPAGSGANVLTF. In nucleotides, the CDR3 is TGTGCCAGCTCGCCAGACAGGGTCCCTGCTGGGTCTGGGGCCAACGTCCTGACTTTC.

The chain joins TRBV11-2 to TRBJ1-2; D is ambiguous. This CDR3 has 14 amino acids. The germline gives CDR1 SGHAT, CDR2 FQNNGV. The ends were cut back, 1 base at V and 6 bases at J, with 12 bases in the middle. CDR3 sequence (DNA): TGTGCCAGCAGCTTAGTACGTGGGCACGATGGCTACACCTTC. Translating it yields CASSLVRGHDGYTF.

The V and J genes are TRBV3-1 (or the pseudogene TRBV3-2) and TRBJ2-3; D is unclear. This CDR3 is 16 amino acids long. Trimming removed 3 bases at V and 6 bases at J, with 19 bases between. Germline V gives CDR1 LGHDT, CDR2 YNNKEL (reference sequence). CDR3 region: CASSQFVSAQTDTQYF. DNA for the CDR3: TGTGCCAGCAGCCAGTTTGTAAGCGCTCAGACTGATACGCAGTATTTT.

This clone came up once. V gene TRBV7-9 combines with J gene TRBJ1-2, with 9 bases identical to TRBD1. V dropped 3 bases and J dropped 5; count of bases not matched to a gene: 10. Germline values: CDR1 SEHNR, CDR2 FQNEAQ (reference sequence). The CDR3 is made up of 16 amino acids. The CDR3 here is CASSFGLTGGMYGYTF. In DNA form, the CDR3 reads TGTGCCAGCAGCTTTGGTTTAACAGGGGGCATGTATGGCTACACCTTC.

This chain connects TRBV4-3 to TRBJ1-2; maybe TRBD1 (6 bases). Per the germline V gene, CDR1 is LGHNA and CDR2 is YSLEER. The V end lost 3 bases, the J end lost 6 bases, and 23 bases lay between the germline ends. There are 17 residues in the CDR3. The CDR3 reads CASSHLHPRGAHNGYTF. The CDR3, as DNA: TGCGCCAGCAGCCACCTTCACCCTCGGGGGGCGCATAATGGCTACACCTTC.

This chain connects TRBV28 to TRBJ1-1, with TRBD1 identical over 9 bases. The CDR3 runs to 11 residues. The V gene end was trimmed by 3 bases and the J gene end by 10 bases; junction bases not matched to a gene: 0. Germline values: CDR1 MDHEN, CDR2 SYDVKM. Written as DNA, the CDR3 is TGTGCCAGCAGTTTGGGACAGGGAGCTTTCTTT. This codes for CASSLGQGAFF.

The CDR3 coding sequence is TGTGCCAGCAGCTCTAAGCCGGGTCGGGCGGGGTACGCCGGGGAGCTGTTTTTT. This codes for CASSSKPGRAGYAGELFF. J is TRBJ2-2 and V is TRBV3-1 (or the pseudogene TRBV3-2); maybe TRBD2 (6 bases). From germline, CDR1 is LGHDT and CDR2 YNNKEL (reference sequence). Trimming pared 5 bases from V and 6 bases from J, leaving 25 bases between. CDR3 length equals 18 residues.

J is TRBJ1-4 and V is TRBV29-1, with D tentatively TRBD1 (6 bases). This CDR3 comprises 15 residues. The germline V and J ends were trimmed by 4 bases and 8 bases, with 20 bases remaining between them. CDR1 is SQVTM and CDR2 is ANQGSEA in the germline V gene. As DNA, the CDR3 is TGCAGCGTTGTGGGCCTCGCAGGGGATTTAGAAAAACTGTTTTTT. This sequence encodes CSVVGLAGDLEKLFF.

V gene TRBV4-3 combines with J gene TRBJ1-1, with 7 positions matching TRBD1. J was trimmed by 5 bases and V by 3 bases; bases with no gene match: 6. The CDR3 has 14 residues. The germline CDR1 and CDR2 sequences are LGHNA and YSLEER. CDR3 in amino acids: CASSQDRFSTEAFF. CDR3 nucleotides: TGCGCCAGCAGCCAGGACAGGTTTTCAACTGAAGCTTTCTTT.

This clone appeared once. The rearrangement uses TRBV21-1 and TRBJ1-2; TRBD1 is the table's D call and was not checked against the DNA. TRBV21-1 is designated a pseudogene. The CDR3 extends over 12 amino acids. CDR3 protein: CASSKEGEGYTF. The DNA for the CDR3 is TGTGCCAGCAGCAAAGAAGGGGAAGGCTACACCTTC.

The chain employs TRBV18 and TRBJ2-7; TRBD1 might be the D (6 bases). V lost 6 bases and J 1 base, leaving 19 bases between the germline ends. Germline V gene sequence: CDR1 KGHSH, CDR2 LQKENI. CDR3 length equals 16 residues. CDR3 residues: CASSPGPGVVSYEQYF. The CDR3 DNA is TGTGCCAGCTCGCCCGGACCAGGGGTGGTTTCCTACGAGCAGTACTTC.

The V gene is TRBV7-9, the J gene TRBJ2-7; D might be TRBD1 (5 bases). V lost 5 bases, J lost 3 bases, and 17 bases lay in between. This CDR3 has 15 residues. CDR1 is SEHNR, CDR2 FQNEAQ, per germline (reference sequence). CDR3: CASSQTFGRDYEQYF. In DNA form, the CDR3 reads TGTGCCAGCAGCCAAACCTTCGGCAGGGACTACGAGCAGTACTTC.

The chain links TRBV7-2 to TRBJ2-3, with D maybe TRBD1 (5 bases). Germline values: CDR1 SGHTA, CDR2 FQGNSA. Trimming stripped 8 bases from V and 4 bases from J, with 7 bases between. The CDR3 is made up of 11 amino acids. CDR3 coding DNA: TGTGCCAGCGTCAGGGCAGATACGCAGTATTTT. Translating gives CASVRADTQYF.

The V gene is TRBV10-3, the J gene TRBJ1-2; 8 nucleotides match TRBD1. V dropped 2 bases and J dropped 2; count of bases not matched to a gene: 10. The CDR3 is made up of 17 amino acids. Germline V gene sequence: CDR1 ENHRY, CDR2 SYGVKD. The CDR3: CAISELDRARINYGYTF. CDR3 bases: TGTGCCATCAGTGAGCTGGACAGGGCGCGGATAAACTATGGCTACACCTTC.